The 18 T cell receptor beta chains below were found in one sample sequenced in a study of CD8 T cells in ankylosing spondylitis. MiXCR was run by TCRdb on the 5' RACE reads, yielding one entry per CDR3 protein. Found here are about 66,000 distinct CDR3 sequences, 6% to 8% of them singletons; the top ten hold just under 5%. Material for sequencing was synovial fluid, either unsorted or a sorted T cell fraction (not recorded which). Every receptor here comes from a male donor with ankylosing spondylitis.

This clonotype was counted ten times or more. A junction end diverges from the germline sequence, so it may reflect a read error. The chain joins TRBV18 to TRBJ2-7, with TRBD1 matching over 7 bases. Looked up from germline, CDR1 is KGHSH and CDR2 is LQKENI. This CDR3 has 15 amino acids. The CDR3 reads CASSPQGRLSYEQYF. Here the CDR3 DNA reads TGTGCCAGCTCCCCACAGGGGCGTCTGTCCTACGAGCAGTACTTC.

This clonotype was counted ten times or more. The chain combines TRBV20-1 with TRBJ2-1, with 8 bases aligning to TRBD2. The CDR3 length is 15 residues. The V gene's germline CDR1 is DFQATT and CDR2 SNEGSKA (reference sequence). V was pared by 6 bases and J by 0 bases, with 7 bases of the junction left unmatched. CDR3: CSAETSVSSYNEQFF. Written as DNA, the CDR3 is TGCAGTGCAGAGACTAGCGTGAGCTCCTACAATGAGCAGTTCTTC.

This clonotype was seen a handful of times. The chain carries TRBV20-1 and TRBJ2-1, with D maybe TRBD2 (5 bases). This CDR3 has 16 amino acids. Germline V gene sequence: CDR1 DFQATT, CDR2 SNEGSKA (reference sequence). The V gene lost 1 base and the J gene lost 6 bases, with 19 bases spanning the gap. The chain's CDR3 is CSARGRAELGSNEQFF. The DNA for the CDR3 is TGCAGTGCTAGAGGCCGAGCGGAACTAGGATCCAATGAGCAGTTCTTC.

This clonotype was detected ten times or more. V and J are TRBV5-6 and TRBJ2-1; D gene uncertain. Germline lookup yields CDR1 SGHDT and CDR2 YYEEEE. Trimming left V 0 bases short and J 8 bases short, with 12 bases between. This CDR3 region has 14 residues. The CDR3 region has the DNA TGTGCCAGCAGCTTGGCGCGCCCCATCCATGAGCAGTTCTTC. Translating gives CASSLARPIHEQFF.

The table lists this clonotype with many counts. The chain recombines TRBV5-1 with TRBJ2-1; weak D call: TRBD1 (6 bases). Germline values: CDR1 SGHRS, CDR2 YFSETQ. Trimming removed 1 base at V and 5 bases at J, with 13 bases between. This CDR3 has 15 residues. CDR3 DNA sequence: TGCGCCAGCAGCTTGATGACCGACAGGCACAATGAGCAGTTCTTC. Amino acids: CASSLMTDRHNEQFF.

The chain couples TRBV3-1 to TRBJ2-5; no reliable D call. Trimming pared 2 bases from V and 5 bases from J, leaving 15 bases between. Germline CDR1 is LGHDT and CDR2 is YNNKEL (reference sequence). The CDR3 totals 15 residues. The CDR3 loop is CASSQSYPPGETQYF. CDR3 bases: TGTGCCAGCAGCCAAAGCTACCCGCCGGGCGAGACCCAGTACTTC.

This clonotype was recorded at least ten times. The rearrangement links TRBV20-1 to TRBJ2-1; D could derive from TRBD1 or TRBD2 (5 bases each). V was clipped by 0 bases and J by 7 bases, with 16 bases between them. The CDR3 spans 15 residues. Germline-derived CDR1 and CDR2 are DFQATT and SNEGSKA (reference sequence). CDR3 residues: CSAREEAGTVNEQFF. The CDR3, as DNA: TGCAGTGCTAGAGAGGAAGCAGGGACGGTGAATGAGCAGTTCTTC.

This clonotype was found many times. This rearrangement joins TRBV28 to TRBJ2-7; D is undetermined. CDR3 size: 13 residues. CDR1 and CDR2 from the germline V gene are MDHEN and SYDVKM. Between the trimmed V and J ends, which lost 3 bases and 3 bases, there was a span of 9 bases. DNA for the CDR3: TGTGCCAGCAGTTTGCTGGCAGTCTACGAGCAGTACTTC. This translates into CASSLLAVYEQYF.

This clonotype has at least ten counts. This chain links TRBV28 with TRBJ2-1; D unclear. V was clipped by 4 bases and J by 0 bases, with 13 bases between them. This CDR3 has 16 residues. Germline lookup yields CDR1 MDHEN and CDR2 SYDVKM. The CDR3 sequence: CASSSPSSSSYNEQFF. In DNA, the CDR3 is TGTGCCAGCAGTTCCCCCTCGAGCAGCTCCTACAATGAGCAGTTCTTC.

Many counts were recorded for this clonotype. The V and J genes are TRBV28 and TRBJ2-3; TRBD1 or TRBD2 may be the D gene (5 bases each). V lost 5 bases and J lost 2, with 20 bases in between. The CDR3 runs to 17 residues. Germline assignment: CDR1 MDHEN and CDR2 SYDVKM. This CDR3 is CASSTPVTEGHTDTQYF. CDR3 DNA: TGTGCCAGCAGTACACCCGTGACAGAGGGTCACACAGATACGCAGTATTTT.

This clonotype was counted between two and nine times. This chain links TRBV11-3 with TRBJ2-7; 9 nucleotides line up with TRBD2. The CDR3 length is 15 residues. Trimming removed 5 bases from V and 2 bases from J; junction bases left unmatched: 7. From germline, CDR1 is SGHNT and CDR2 YENEEA. The CDR3 is CASSPRGGRAYEQYF. In nucleotides, the CDR3 is TGTGCCAGCAGCCCAAGGGGCGGGAGGGCCTACGAGCAGTACTTC.

By sample share, this clonotype is medium-sized. This chain uses TRBV6-1 with TRBJ1-1, with TRBD1 as a possible D gene (5 bases). Germline CDR1 is MNHNS and CDR2 is SASEGT. Trimming took 4 bases from V and 5 from J, leaving 17 bases between them. This CDR3 has 15 amino acids. In DNA form, the CDR3 reads TGTGCCAGCAGTGCGACTGTGGGGGTTTGGACTGAAGCTTTCTTT. Its translation: CASSATVGVWTEAFF.

This clonotype showed up many times. CDR3 sequence reads: CSARDPGSWGTEAFF. The DNA for the CDR3 is TGCAGTGCTAGAGATCCAGGGAGTTGGGGCACTGAAGCTTTCTTT. The V call is TRBV20-1, the J call TRBJ1-1; tentative D call: TRBD1 (5 bases). The CDR3 extends over 15 amino acids. From germline, CDR1 is DFQATT and CDR2 SNEGSKA (reference sequence). V was cut by 0 bases and J by 4 bases, with 15 bases left in between.

In its sample, this clonotype was seen a few times. This chain links TRBV29-1 with TRBJ1-5, with D perhaps matching TRBD1 (5 bases). Germline CDR1 and CDR2: SQVTM and ANQGSEA. This CDR3 has 13 residues. The V end was cut by 6 bases, the J end by 0 bases, with 9 bases between. CDR3 sequence (DNA): TGCAGCGTGTCGACAGATAGCAATCAGCCCCAGCATTTT. Its protein product is CSVSTDSNQPQHF.

This clonotype was seen only a few times. V usage is TRBV12-3 or TRBV12-4 and J usage is TRBJ2-3; D ambiguous. V was cut by 3 bases and J by 6 bases, with 13 bases left in between. CDR3 size: 14 residues. CDR3 nucleotides: TGTGCCAGCAGTTTCGACCGGGCCGCGGATACGCAGTATTTT. It yields the protein CASSFDRAADTQYF.

This chain joins TRBV27 and TRBJ2-7; tentative D call: TRBD2 (6 bases). V was clipped by 3 bases and J by 3 bases, with 9 bases between them. The CDR3 has 13 residues. CDR1 and CDR2 (germline): MNHEY, SMNVEV (reference sequence). The CDR3 sequence: CASSLGGVYEQYF. CDR3 in DNA: TGTGCCAGCAGTTTGGGGGGAGTCTACGAGCAGTACTTC.

This clonotype was recorded at least ten times. This sequence joins TRBV6-1 and TRBJ1-4; unclear D gene. The CDR3 spans 14 residues. Germline CDR1 MNHNS, CDR2 SASEGT. Between the trimmed V and J ends, which lost 5 bases and 8 bases, there was a span of 15 bases. The CDR3 coding sequence is TGTGCCAGCAGTCCGGGCGGGGAGAGGGAAAAACTGTTTTTT. Residues: CASSPGGEREKLFF.

Many counts were recorded for this clonotype. The chain uses TRBV29-1 and TRBJ1-2; D not certain. The CDR3 loop spans 11 amino acids. Germline V gene lookup returns CDR1 SQVTM and CDR2 ANQGSEA. V lost 4 bases and J 3 bases, leaving 6 bases between the germline ends. The CDR3 region has the DNA TGCAGCGTTGGGAACTACTATGGCTACACCTTC. It encodes CSVGNYYGYTF.